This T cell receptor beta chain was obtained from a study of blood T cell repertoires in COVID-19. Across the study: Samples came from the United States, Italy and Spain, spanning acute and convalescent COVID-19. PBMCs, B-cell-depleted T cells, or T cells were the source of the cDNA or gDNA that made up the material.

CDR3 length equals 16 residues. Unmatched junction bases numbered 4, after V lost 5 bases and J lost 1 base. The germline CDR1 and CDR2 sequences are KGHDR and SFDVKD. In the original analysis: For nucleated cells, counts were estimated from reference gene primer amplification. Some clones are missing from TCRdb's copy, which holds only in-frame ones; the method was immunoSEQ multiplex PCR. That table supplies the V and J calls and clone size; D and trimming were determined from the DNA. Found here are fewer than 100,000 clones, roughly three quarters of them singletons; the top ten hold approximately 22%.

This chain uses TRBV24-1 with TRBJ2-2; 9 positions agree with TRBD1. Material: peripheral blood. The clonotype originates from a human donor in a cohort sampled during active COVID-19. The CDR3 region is CATSGSGQGNTGELFF. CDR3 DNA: TGTGCCACCAGTGGTTCGGGACAGGGGAACACCGGGGAGCTGTTTTTT.